Shown below are 18 T cell receptor beta chains from a single sample sequenced in a study of OX40 agonist ivuxolimab in advanced cancers. The table came from immunoSEQ multiplex PCR; TCRdb's copy has only in-frame clones and leaves some out. The sample includes 50,000 or so clones, more than 80% of them seen just once. Source: CD4+ or CD8+ T cells sorted from blood, taken in a trial of the OX40 agonist ivuxolimab. The receptors here all came from an adult with an advanced solid tumor such as melanoma, head and neck, liver or kidney cancer.

The chain links TRBV28 to TRBJ1-1; D is undetermined. Deletions cut 2 bases from V and 8 bases from J, with 15 bases between. This CDR3 contains 14 residues. Germline CDR1 and CDR2: MDHEN and SYDVKM. CDR3 region: CASSLLFEHLEAFF. The CDR3 bases are TGTGCCAGCAGTTTACTTTTCGAGCACCTAGAAGCTTTCTTT.

The chain is built from TRBV4-1 and TRBJ1-1, with D perhaps TRBD1 (5 bases). There are 15 residues in the CDR3. Per germline, CDR1 MGHRA and CDR2 YSYEKL. V was shortened by 0 bases and J by 0 bases, with 8 bases between the two germline ends. CDR3 nucleotide sequence: TGCGCCAGCAGCCAAGAAACCAGGGTGAACACTGAAGCTTTCTTT. This sequence encodes CASSQETRVNTEAFF.

This clone was found once. The chain links TRBV19 to TRBJ2-2; D is perhaps TRBD1 (5 bases). This CDR3 comprises 15 residues. V dropped 4 bases and J dropped 0 bases, with 9 bases sitting between them. CDR1 is LNHDA, CDR2 SQIVND, per germline (reference sequence). The CDR3 sequence is CASSRGRANTGELFF. DNA for the CDR3: TGTGCCAGTAGTAGGGGCAGGGCGAACACCGGGGAGCTGTTTTTT.

The rearrangement uses TRBV6-1 and TRBJ1-1; a weak D match, TRBD1 (6 bases). Trimming removed 1 base from V and 3 bases from J, with 9 bases in between. The CDR3 runs to 14 residues. Germline assignment: CDR1 MNHNS and CDR2 SASEGT. The CDR3 here is CASSEDRDYTEAFF. In DNA form, the CDR3 reads TGTGCCAGCAGTGAAGACAGGGATTACACTGAAGCTTTCTTT.

V usage is TRBV6-1 and J usage is TRBJ2-7; D gene uncertain. The germline V and J ends were trimmed by 6 bases and 8 bases, with 11 bases remaining between them. The CDR3 length is 11 residues. The germline CDR1 and CDR2 sequences are MNHNS and SASEGT. The CDR3 DNA is TGTGCCAGCAGAAACAGCAACAAGCAGTACTTC. It specifies CASRNSNKQYF.

The J gene is TRBJ2-7, the V gene TRBV28; D unresolved. The CDR3 contains 11 residues. CDR1 and CDR2 (germline): MDHEN, SYDVKM. Trimming took off 4 bases at V and 2 bases at J, with 3 bases between the two ends. The CDR3 coding sequence is TGTGCCAGCAGTTCTCCCTACGAGCAGTACTTC. Its protein product is CASSSPYEQYF.

This chain links TRBV7-5 with TRBJ1-3. TRBV7-5 is a pseudogene locus. The CDR3 covers 12 residues. In DNA, the CDR3 is TGTGTCAGAACCTACTCTGGAAACACCATATATTTT. Translated, it gives CVRTYSGNTIYF.

This clone was recorded a few times. The chain recombines TRBV6-5 with TRBJ1-2; unclear D gene. With 4 bases removed from V and 5 bases from J, the gap between germline ends came to 11 bases. In germline, CDR1 is MNHEY, CDR2 SVGAGI. This CDR3 has 13 amino acids. The CDR3 coding sequence is TGTGCCAGCAGTTCAAACCCCGGGTATGGCTACACCTTC. The encoded protein is CASSSNPGYGYTF.

The chain recombines TRBV4-2 with TRBJ2-3; the D is unclear. Per germline, CDR1 LGHNA and CDR2 YNFKEQ. With 1 base removed from V and 0 bases from J, the gap between germline ends came to 8 bases. There are 15 residues in the CDR3. Here the CDR3 DNA reads TGTGCCAGCAGCCAAGTAGAAACAAGCACAGATACGCAGTATTTT. Its translation: CASSQVETSTDTQYF.

V gene TRBV20-1 combines with J gene TRBJ2-5, with D possibly matching TRBD1 (5 bases). The CDR3 length is 10 residues. Germline lookup yields CDR1 DFQATT and CDR2 SNEGSKA (reference sequence). V was clipped by 8 bases and J by 4 bases, with 8 bases between them. The CDR3 DNA follows: TGCAGTTATGGGGCAGAGACCCAGTACTTC. This sequence encodes CSYGAETQYF.

CDR3 in amino acids: CASSSPRGDRVDSPLHF. In DNA form, the CDR3 reads TGTGCCAGCAGCTCCCCTAGGGGGGACAGGGTTGATTCACCCCTCCACTTT. The chain uses TRBV7-9 and TRBJ1-6; TRBD1 agrees at 9 bases. In germline, CDR1 is SEHNR, CDR2 FQNEAQ (reference sequence). V was clipped by 4 bases and J by 8 bases; unmatched bases: 12. There are 17 residues in the CDR3. Looking up the rest from reference TRBV7-9 and TRBJ1-6 gives the full variable domain: DTGVSQNPRHKITKRGQNVTFRCDPISEHNRLYWYRQTLGQGPEFLTYFQNEAQLEKSRLLSDRFSAERPKGSFSTLEIQRTEQGDSAMYLCASSSPRGDRVDSPLHFGNGTRLTVT.

The CDR3 region is CASSPYRDSEYGYTF. CDR3 in DNA: TGCGCCAGCAGCCCCTACCGGGACAGTGAGTACGGCTACACCTTC. V and J are TRBV4-1 and TRBJ1-2; 7 nucleotides align to TRBD1. CDR1 is MGHRA, CDR2 YSYEKL, per germline. The CDR3 contains 15 residues. V shed 4 bases, J shed 8 bases, and the junction held 13 bases outside the gene matches.

This chain connects TRBV11-2 to TRBJ1-3; D uncertain. There are 15 residues in the CDR3. Germline loops: CDR1 SGHAT, CDR2 FQNNGV. Trimming stripped 0 bases from V and 1 base from J, with 7 bases between. CDR3: CASSLEIGSGNTIYF. The CDR3 DNA follows: TGTGCCAGCAGCTTAGAAATAGGGTCTGGAAACACCATATATTTT.

The V and J genes are TRBV10-3 and TRBJ2-4, with TRBD1 matching over 8 bases. V shed 2 bases and J 3 bases; nucleotides not matched to a gene: 12. CDR3 length equals 18 residues. Germline values: CDR1 ENHRY, CDR2 SYGVKD. The CDR3 spells CAISEQAGTGAFKNIQYF. The CDR3 DNA is TGTGCCATCAGTGAGCAAGCCGGGACAGGCGCCTTCAAAAACATTCAGTACTTC.

This sequence joins TRBV5-1 and TRBJ2-3, with TRBD1 as a possible D gene (5 bases). There are 16 residues in the CDR3. Trimming cost V 3 bases and J 1 base, with 15 bases left between them. Germline CDR1 and CDR2: SGHRS and YFSETQ. The CDR3 loop reads CASSSQQGWGTDTQYF. CDR3 coding DNA: TGCGCCAGCAGCTCGCAGCAGGGTTGGGGCACAGATACGCAGTATTTT.

This clone has just one count. V and J are TRBV10-2 and TRBJ2-3; D might be TRBD1 (5 bases). V was shortened by 7 bases and J by 6 bases, with 11 bases between the two germline ends. This CDR3 has 12 amino acids. Looked up from germline, CDR1 is WSHSY and CDR2 is SAAADI. This CDR3 reads CASKEPGDTQYF. DNA of the CDR3: TGCGCCAGCAAAGAGCCAGGGGATACGCAGTATTTT.

The rearrangement uses TRBV6-1 and TRBJ1-6, with a tentative D call TRBD1 (5 bases). CDR3 length: 15 residues. Germline V lookup: CDR1 MNHNS, CDR2 SASEGT. V lost 0 bases, J lost 7 bases, and 10 bases lay in between. The CDR3 coding sequence is TGTGCCAGCAGTGAAGCAGTAGGGGTGAATTCACCCCTCCACTTT. This gives the protein CASSEAVGVNSPLHF.

V and J are TRBV11-2 and TRBJ2-7; TRBD1 might be the D (5 bases). Germline-derived CDR1 and CDR2 are SGHAT and FQNNGV. This CDR3 has 14 amino acids. Trimming stripped 0 bases from V and 3 bases from J, with 9 bases between. In DNA form, the CDR3 reads TGTGCCAGCAGCTTAGATACAGGCCGCTACGAGCAGTACTTC. Protein product: CASSLDTGRYEQYF.